This T cell receptor beta chain comes out of a study of blood T cell repertoires in COVID-19. Study overall: Sample material is recorded as cDNA or gDNA derived from T cells, B-cell-depleted T cells, or PBMCs.

Under the authors' procedure: Reference gene primer amplification yielded estimated nucleated cell counts. Data came from immunoSEQ multiplex PCR; TCRdb stores just in-frame clones and leaves some out. That table furnishes V, J and clone size, whereas the DNA furnished D and trimming. This table has approximately 170,000 clones, around 85% appearing once. CDR3 size: 16 residues. Germline CDR1 is MNHEY and CDR2 is SMNVEV (reference sequence). Trimming cost V 6 bases and J 5 bases; bases outside gene matches: 14. Sequencing used peripheral blood. The chain links TRBV27 to TRBJ1-2; TRBD1 aligns across 8 bases. The sequence derives from a woman between 45 and 65 years old with acute or convalescent COVID-19. The CDR3 loop reads CASRGRGQGARYGYTF. DNA of the CDR3: TGTGCCAGCAGAGGGAGAGGGCAGGGGGCGCGGTATGGCTACACCTTC.